A single sample gave rise to the 6 T cell receptor beta chains below, sequenced in a study of blood T cell repertoires in COVID-19. Sequencing used immunoSEQ multiplex PCR; TCRdb keeps in-frame clones, though not all of them. The sample contains roughly 340,000 clones, over 70% of which appear only once. The sample comprised peripheral blood. These receptors were taken from a woman between 45 and 60 years old with COVID-19, enrolled during active disease.

V usage is TRBV2 and J usage is TRBJ2-5; 8 bases match TRBD2. CDR3 length equals 16 residues. J lost 0 bases, V lost 0 bases, and 3 bases had no gene match. The germline CDR1 and CDR2 sequences are SNHLY and FYNNEI. The CDR3 reads CASSEASSGYQETQYF. CDR3 DNA sequence: TGTGCCAGCAGTGAAGCTTCTAGCGGGTACCAAGAGACCCAGTACTTC.

This chain uses TRBV19 with TRBJ2-3; D possibly corresponds to TRBD1 (6 bases). Germline V gene lookup returns CDR1 LNHDA and CDR2 SQIVND (reference sequence). Trimming stripped 3 bases from V and 0 bases from J, with 13 bases between. The length of the CDR3 is 16 residues. The CDR3 is CASSMDSRSSTDTQYF. The CDR3 coding sequence is TGTGCCAGTAGTATGGACAGTCGATCAAGCACAGATACGCAGTATTTT.

The chain joins TRBV27 to TRBJ2-3; D unresolved. In germline, CDR1 is MNHEY, CDR2 SMNVEV (reference sequence). V was clipped by 6 bases and J by 6 bases, with 7 bases between them. This CDR3 comprises 11 residues. The CDR3 reads CASSPGDTQYF. The CDR3 DNA follows: TGTGCCAGCAGCCCAGGTGATACGCAGTATTTT.

This chain links TRBV11-3 with TRBJ1-1, with D possibly TRBD1 on 5 matching bases. The CDR3 runs to 14 residues. CDR1 SGHNT and CDR2 YENEEA come from the germline V gene. The V gene lost 4 bases and the J gene lost 9 bases, with 18 bases spanning the gap. The CDR3 spells CASSSGHATSQAFF. CDR3 DNA sequence: TGTGCCAGCAGCTCAGGACATGCTACTAGCCAAGCTTTCTTT. Supplemented by reference TRBV11-3 and TRBJ1-1, the full variable domain reads EAGVVQSPRYKIIEKKQPVAFWCNPISGHNTLYWYLQNLGQGPELLIRYENEEAVDDSQLPKDRFSAERLKGVDSTLKIQPAELGDSAVYLCASSSGHATSQAFFGQGTRLTVV.

The J gene is TRBJ1-1, the V gene TRBV12-3 or TRBV12-4, with TRBD1 matching 11 bases. The CDR3 covers 13 residues. Germline trimming cut 6 bases from V and 9 bases from J; bases unmatched to any gene: 6. In DNA, the CDR3 is TGTGCCAGCAGGACCCCGGACAGGGGGCAAGCTTTCTTT. Amino acids: CASRTPDRGQAFF.

The genes are TRBV2 and TRBJ1-5; a possible D gene is TRBD1 (5 bases). The CDR3 is made up of 16 amino acids. The V end lost 4 bases, the J end lost 4 bases, and 17 bases lay between the germline ends. Germline V gene sequence: CDR1 SNHLY, CDR2 FYNNEI. CDR3 sequence (DNA): TGTGCCAGCAGTGGGGGGGAACCCAGGAGAAATCAGCCCCAGCATTTT. Residues: CASSGGEPRRNQPQHF.